The 3 T cell receptor beta chains given below trace back to one sample, sequenced in a study of blood T cells in healthy people across ages (dated by TCRdb to the mid-2010s). Libraries were built with 5' RACE. The instrument was an Illumina HiSeq 2500. The second PCR ran for about 7 to 11 cycles and used a J-beta primer mix along with a sample-barcoded 5' primer. TCRdb handled the public reads itself, with Q25 trimming in fastp and clone calling in MiXCR, and kept productive beta chains. Rows merge per CDR3 protein into single entries with the most common DNA and genes. The table for this sample lists approximately 730,000 distinct CDR3 sequences; roughly two fifths of them were counted only once. The ten largest make up around 20% of the sample. What was sequenced was blood. These TCRs come from an older woman in good health.

The chain couples TRBV10-3 to TRBJ2-1, with TRBD1 matching over 7 bases. CDR3 length: 15 residues. The J segment lost 3 bases and the V segment lost 6 bases, leaving 8 bases of the junction unmatched. Germline V lookup: CDR1 ENHRY, CDR2 SYGVKD. CDR3 in amino acids: CAIRERDSDYNEQFF. CDR3 sequence (DNA): TGTGCCATCAGGGAACGGGACAGCGACTACAATGAGCAGTTCTTC.

The V and J genes are TRBV7-9 and TRBJ1-5, with D perhaps matching TRBD1 (6 bases). Germline V CDR1 and CDR2: SEHNR, FQNEAQ (reference sequence). Deletions cut 2 bases from V and 7 bases from J, with 12 bases between. The CDR3 contains 14 residues. CDR3 sequence reads: CASSLMGADQPQHF. The CDR3, as DNA: TGTGCCAGCAGCTTAATGGGGGCCGACCAGCCCCAGCATTTT.

The genes are TRBV5-6 and TRBJ1-2, with D possibly TRBD1 on 5 matching bases. V was trimmed by 6 bases and J by 0 bases, leaving 12 bases between them. Germline V gene data show CDR1 as SGHDT and CDR2 as YYEEEE. This CDR3 contains 14 residues. CDR3 nucleotide sequence: TGTGCCAGCACCCGTCCGGGACCTAACTATGGCTACACCTTC. Protein: CASTRPGPNYGYTF.